This T cell receptor (beta chain) is from a study of blood T cell repertoires in COVID-19. J gave up 3 bases and V 5 bases, and 4 bases lay outside the gene matches. The CDR3 is made up of 14 amino acids. Germline V gives CDR1 SGHVS, CDR2 FQNEAQ. Libraries were prepared by immunoSEQ multiplex PCR; TCRdb keeps only in-frame clonotypes and omits some of them. The data contain around 200,000 clones, around nine tenths of them singletons. The sequencing sample was made of PBMCs or T cells enriched from blood (not recorded which). This receptor was identified in a woman in her twenties or thirties who had been exposed to COVID-19. The chain recombines TRBV7-8 with TRBJ2-5; TRBD2 aligns across 9 bases. The chain's CDR3 is CASSRAGGEETQYF. The CDR3 bases are TGTGCCAGCAGCCGAGCGGGGGGAGAAGAGACCCAGTACTTC.